One and the same sample provided the 7 T cell receptor beta chains below, sequenced in a study of blood T cell repertoires in COVID-19. TCRdb keeps only in-frame clones here, not all; method: immunoSEQ multiplex PCR. The sample holds about 190,000 clones, roughly 88% seen once. The sample comprised peripheral blood. These receptors originate from a woman aged 35 to 49 who had recovered from COVID-19.

V usage is TRBV28 and J usage is TRBJ2-1; 9 positions match TRBD2. This CDR3 has 14 amino acids. The germline CDR1 and CDR2 sequences are MDHEN and SYDVKM. Trimming took 4 bases from V and 6 from J; bases not matched to a gene: 4. Here the CDR3 DNA reads TGTGCCAGCAGTTCTAGCGGGACTTTCAATGAGCAGTTCTTC. Its translation: CASSSSGTFNEQFF.

CDR3: CASSPGLAALAQYF. The CDR3 DNA reads TGTGCCAGCAGCCCCGGACTAGCGGCATTGGCGCAGTATTTT. The rearrangement joins TRBV3-1 (or the pseudogene TRBV3-2) to TRBJ2-3; TRBD2 agrees at 10 bases. V lost 4 bases to trimming and J lost 10 bases; unmatched junction nucleotides: 8. CDR1 is LGHDT and CDR2 is YNNKEL in the germline V gene (reference sequence). This CDR3 has 14 amino acids.

The chain combines TRBV10-3 with TRBJ1-2, with D tentatively TRBD1 (6 bases). From germline, CDR1 is ENHRY and CDR2 SYGVKD. V lost 6 bases to trimming and J lost 0 bases, with 11 bases between them. The CDR3 is 14 amino acids. CDR3 nucleotides: TGTGCCATCAGAACAGGGCCCTCTAACTATGGCTACACCTTC. Protein sequence: CAIRTGPSNYGYTF.

This clone was picked up a small number of times. This rearrangement joins TRBV19 to TRBJ2-2; D unresolved. CDR1 and CDR2 from the germline V gene are LNHDA and SQIVND (reference sequence). The V end lost 7 bases, the J end lost 3 bases, and 12 bases lay between the germline ends. CDR3 length: 14 residues. CDR3 nucleotide sequence: TGTGCCAGTACCGCGGCGGCCTACACCGGGGAGCTGTTTTTT. This encodes CASTAAAYTGELFF.

In its sample, this clone was seen once. The chain recombines TRBV30 with TRBJ1-5, with D possibly TRBD1 on 5 matching bases. Germline V gives CDR1 GTSNPN, CDR2 SVGIG (reference sequence). This CDR3 is 16 amino acids long. V shed 0 bases and J shed 0 bases, with 12 bases lying between them. CDR3 DNA: TGTGCCTGGAGTGTATCGGGGGATAATAGCAATCAGCCCCAGCATTTT. This gives the protein CAWSVSGDNSNQPQHF.

V gene TRBV5-1 combines with J gene TRBJ1-4; 7 nucleotides line up with TRBD1. Trimming cost V 0 bases and J 8 bases; bases outside gene matches: 4. The CDR3 totals 14 residues. Germline V gene sequence: CDR1 SGHRS, CDR2 YFSETQ. CDR3 coding DNA: TGCGCCAGCAGCTTGGACAGGGGCGGAGAAAAACTGTTTTTT. Protein sequence: CASSLDRGGEKLFF.

The rearrangement uses TRBV13 and TRBJ1-3; D perhaps matches TRBD1 (5 bases). V was trimmed by 5 bases and J by 0 bases, leaving 17 bases between them. The length of the CDR3 is 17 residues. CDR1 and CDR2 from the germline V gene are PRHDT and FYEKMQ (reference sequence). The CDR3 bases are TGTGCCAGCAGCGTAGTACGGGACTCCTTCTCTGGAAACACCATATATTTT. Residues: CASSVVRDSFSGNTIYF.